The 10 T cell receptor beta chains below all came from one sample that was sequenced in a study of T cell clones after liver transplantation. Repertoires were generated with immunoSEQ multiplex PCR, while TCRdb's copy carries only in-frame clones and drops some. The sample carries fewer than 85,000 clones, over 70% recorded once. This material consisted of CD4+ T cells from blood, taken 12 months after liver transplant. These receptors originate from a human patient who received a liver transplant. Some T cells may have come from the graft donor.

This chain uses TRBV11-2 with TRBJ2-3; no definite D call. The germline V gene has CDR1 SGHAT and CDR2 FQNNGV. This CDR3 comprises 14 residues. Trimming took 5 bases from V and 2 from J, leaving 11 bases between them. CDR3 DNA: TGTGCCAGCAGCCTTAGAGGTTTCACAGATACGCAGTATTTT. Its protein product is CASSLRGFTDTQYF.

V gene TRBV7-9 combines with J gene TRBJ1-3, with D possibly matching TRBD1 (5 bases). Trimming removed 5 bases from V and 2 bases from J, with 16 bases in between. CDR1 is SEHNR, CDR2 FQNEAQ, per germline (reference sequence). The CDR3 runs 16 residues. In DNA form, the CDR3 reads TGTGCCAGCAGCCCAAAGACAGCCGATCCTGGAAACACCATATATTTT. Translating it yields CASSPKTADPGNTIYF.

This clone was seen more than once but under ten times. The chain recombines TRBV29-1 with TRBJ2-7; 9 positions match TRBD1. Germline loops: CDR1 SQVTM, CDR2 ANQGSEA. This CDR3 comprises 13 residues. V shed 7 bases and J 5 bases; nucleotides not matched to a gene: 9. CDR3 loop: CSAENDRGDEQYF. CDR3 sequence (DNA): TGCAGCGCCGAAAACGACAGGGGGGACGAGCAGTACTTC.

In this sample, this clone turned up a few times. V is TRBV29-1 and J is TRBJ1-2, with TRBD1 as a possible D gene (5 bases). V gave up 4 bases and J gave up 4 bases, with 10 bases separating them. This CDR3 is built from 12 residues. Germline V gene sequence: CDR1 SQVTM, CDR2 ANQGSEA. This CDR3 is CSVAGVGYGYTF. The CDR3 DNA reads TGCAGCGTTGCGGGGGTGGGCTATGGCTACACCTTC. The full variable domain, completed using reference TRBV29-1 and TRBJ1-2, is SAVISQKPSRDICQRGTSLTIQCQVDSQVTMMFWYRQQPGQSLTLIATANQGSEATYESGFVIDKFPISRPNLTFSTLTVSNMSPEDSSIYLCSVAGVGYGYTFGSGTRLTVV.

A remark on this clone: Other DNA sequences in the sample encode the same CDR3. This chain uses TRBV7-9 with TRBJ2-7; 9 nucleotides agree with TRBD2. This CDR3 contains 13 residues. Germline values: CDR1 SEHNR, CDR2 FQNEAQ (reference sequence). The V segment lost 8 bases and the J segment 2 bases; nucleotides outside the gene matches: 4. The CDR3 region has the DNA TGTGCCAGCTCTGGCGGGAGGGCCTACGAGCAGTACTTC. Amino acid sequence: CASSGGRAYEQYF.

The chain combines TRBV5-4 with TRBJ1-2; 7 bases match TRBD1. The V segment lost 0 bases and the J segment 4 bases; nucleotides outside the gene matches: 6. CDR1 is SGHNT, CDR2 YYREEE, per germline (reference sequence). The CDR3 extends over 15 amino acids. The chain's CDR3 is CASSLGSGGAYGYTF. CDR3 nucleotide sequence: TGTGCCAGCAGCTTGGGGTCAGGGGGGGCCTATGGCTACACCTTC.

The chain uses TRBV18 and TRBJ2-3; 10 nucleotides agree with TRBD2. Germline lookup yields CDR1 KGHSH and CDR2 LQKENI. J lost 3 bases, V lost 3 bases, and 15 bases had no gene match. This CDR3 is built from 19 residues. CDR3 residues: CASSPWEVLAGEGTDTQYF. Here the CDR3 DNA reads TGTGCCAGCTCACCTTGGGAAGTGCTAGCGGGAGAAGGGACAGATACGCAGTATTTT. The full variable domain, its missing parts supplied by reference TRBV18 and TRBJ2-3, is NAGVMQNPRHLVRRRGQEARLRCSPMKGHSHVYWYRQLPEEGLKFMVYLQKENIIDESGMPKERFSAEFPKEGPSILRIQQVVRGDSAAYFCASSPWEVLAGEGTDTQYFGPGTRLTVL.

The rearrangement joins TRBV10-1 to TRBJ2-3, with D tentatively TRBD2 (6 bases). Germline V gene data show CDR1 as WNHNN and CDR2 as SYGVQD (reference sequence). The CDR3 is made up of 16 amino acids. Trimming removed 3 bases at V and 0 bases at J, with 13 bases between. The CDR3 spells CASSEVAGISTDTQYF. The CDR3 DNA reads TGCGCCAGCAGTGAAGTTGCGGGGATTAGCACAGATACGCAGTATTTT.

The chain employs TRBV5-1 and TRBJ2-7; 7 nucleotides match TRBD1. The length of the CDR3 is 15 residues. CDR1 and CDR2 from the germline V gene are SGHRS and YFSETQ. V trimming: 0 bases; J trimming: 6 bases; junction bases outside the gene matches: 9. As DNA, the CDR3 is TGCGCCAGCAGCTTGGGTCAGGGGGAGCTTTCCGAGCAGTACTTC. It is translated as CASSLGQGELSEQYF.

This chain connects TRBV5-1 to TRBJ2-3, with D possibly being TRBD1 (6 bases). The CDR3 is 14 amino acids. Germline loops: CDR1 SGHRS, CDR2 YFSETQ. V shed 2 bases and J shed 6 bases, with 13 bases lying between them. CDR3 amino acids: CASSFSQGHDTQYF. Here the CDR3 DNA reads TGCGCCAGCAGCTTCTCACAGGGTCACGATACGCAGTATTTT.